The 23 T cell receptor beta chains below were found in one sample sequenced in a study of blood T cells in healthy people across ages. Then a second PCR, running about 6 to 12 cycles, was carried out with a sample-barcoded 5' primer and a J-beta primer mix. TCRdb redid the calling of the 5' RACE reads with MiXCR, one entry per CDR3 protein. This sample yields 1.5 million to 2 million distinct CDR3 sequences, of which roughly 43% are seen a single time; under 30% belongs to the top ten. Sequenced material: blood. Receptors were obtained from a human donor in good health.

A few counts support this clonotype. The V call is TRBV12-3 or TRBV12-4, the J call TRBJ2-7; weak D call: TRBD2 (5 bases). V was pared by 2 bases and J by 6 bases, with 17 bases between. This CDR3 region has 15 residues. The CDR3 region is CASSLSMRANLEQYF. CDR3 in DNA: TGTGCCAGCAGTTTAAGTATGAGGGCCAACCTCGAGCAGTACTTC.

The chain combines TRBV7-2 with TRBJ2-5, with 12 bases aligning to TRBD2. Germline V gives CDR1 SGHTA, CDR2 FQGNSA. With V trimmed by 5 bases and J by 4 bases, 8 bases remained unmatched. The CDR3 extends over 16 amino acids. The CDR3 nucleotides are TGTGCCAGCAGCGCCCCACTAGCGGGGGGTCCAGAGACCCAGTACTTC. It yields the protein CASSAPLAGGPETQYF.

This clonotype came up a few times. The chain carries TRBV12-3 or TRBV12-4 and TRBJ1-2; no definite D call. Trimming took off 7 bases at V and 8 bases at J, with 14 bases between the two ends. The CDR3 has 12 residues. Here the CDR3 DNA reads TGTGCCAGCACCACACGGGTGTTGGGCTACACCTTC. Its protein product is CASTTRVLGYTF.

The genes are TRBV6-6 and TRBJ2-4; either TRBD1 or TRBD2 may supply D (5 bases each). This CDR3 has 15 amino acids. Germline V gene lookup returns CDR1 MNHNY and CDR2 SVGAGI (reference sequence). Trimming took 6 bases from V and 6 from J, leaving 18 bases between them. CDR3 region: CASSLKGRGLNIQYF. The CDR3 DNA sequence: TGTGCCAGCAGCCTCAAGGGACGAGGCTTAAACATTCAGTACTTC.

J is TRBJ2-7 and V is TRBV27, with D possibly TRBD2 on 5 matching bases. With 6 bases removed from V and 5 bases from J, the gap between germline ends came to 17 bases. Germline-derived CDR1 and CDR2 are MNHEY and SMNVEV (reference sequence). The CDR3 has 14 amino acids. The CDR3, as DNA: TGTGCCAGCAGGCTGGGCCCCTCCGGGGACGAGCAGTACTTC. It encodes CASRLGPSGDEQYF.

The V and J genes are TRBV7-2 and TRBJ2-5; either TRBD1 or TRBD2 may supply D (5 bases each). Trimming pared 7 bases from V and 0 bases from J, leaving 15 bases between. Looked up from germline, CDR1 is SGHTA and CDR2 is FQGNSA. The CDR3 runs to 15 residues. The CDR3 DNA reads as TGTGCCAGCAACCACCGGGACGTCTACCAAGAGACCCAGTACTTC. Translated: CASNHRDVYQETQYF.

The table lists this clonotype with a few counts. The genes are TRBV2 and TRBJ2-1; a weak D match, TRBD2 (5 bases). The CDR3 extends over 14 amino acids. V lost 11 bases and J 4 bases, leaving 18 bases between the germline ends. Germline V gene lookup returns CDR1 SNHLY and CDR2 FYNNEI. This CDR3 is CAGERAQEYNEQFF. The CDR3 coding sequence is TGTGCCGGAGAGAGGGCCCAGGAGTACAATGAGCAGTTCTTC.

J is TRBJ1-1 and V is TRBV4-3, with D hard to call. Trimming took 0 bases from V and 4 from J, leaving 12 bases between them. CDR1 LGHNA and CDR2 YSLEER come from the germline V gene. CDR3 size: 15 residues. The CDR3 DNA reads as TGCGCCAGCAGCCAAGATGTATGGGGAGGCACTGAAGCTTTCTTT. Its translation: CASSQDVWGGTEAFF.

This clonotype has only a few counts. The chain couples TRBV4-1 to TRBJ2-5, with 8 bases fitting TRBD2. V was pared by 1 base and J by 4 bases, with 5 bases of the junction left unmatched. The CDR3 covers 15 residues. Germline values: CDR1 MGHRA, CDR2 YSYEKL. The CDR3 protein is CASSQGSGDRETQYF. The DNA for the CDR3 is TGCGCCAGCAGCCAAGGTAGCGGGGATAGAGAGACCCAGTACTTC.

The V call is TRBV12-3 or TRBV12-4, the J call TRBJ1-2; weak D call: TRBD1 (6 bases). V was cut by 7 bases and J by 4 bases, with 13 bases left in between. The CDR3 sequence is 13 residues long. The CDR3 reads CASTNRVPYGYTF. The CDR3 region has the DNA TGTGCCAGCACAAACAGGGTACCCTATGGCTACACCTTC.

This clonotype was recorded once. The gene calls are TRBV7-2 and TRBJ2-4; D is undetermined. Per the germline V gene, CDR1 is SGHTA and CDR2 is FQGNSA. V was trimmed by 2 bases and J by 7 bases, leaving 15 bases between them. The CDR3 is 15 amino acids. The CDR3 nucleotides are TGTGCCAGCAGCTTACATGACGATAACCTGAACATTCAGTACTTC. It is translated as CASSLHDDNLNIQYF.

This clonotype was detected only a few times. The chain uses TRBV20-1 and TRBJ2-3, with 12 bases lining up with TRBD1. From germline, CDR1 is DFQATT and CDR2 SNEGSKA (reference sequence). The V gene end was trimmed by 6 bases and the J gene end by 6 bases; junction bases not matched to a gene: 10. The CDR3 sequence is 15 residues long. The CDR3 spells CSAGPGQGAGDTQYF. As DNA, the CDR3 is TGCAGTGCCGGACCGGGACAGGGGGCAGGGGATACGCAGTATTTT.

DNA for the CDR3: TGCAGTGCTAGAGTCCAATGGGTGGGCAGGAGCTCCTATAATTCACCCCTCCACTTT. As protein: CSARVQWVGRSSYNSPLHF. The V call is TRBV20-1, the J call TRBJ1-6; no clear D. The CDR3 spans 19 residues. V was clipped by 1 base and J by 0 bases, with 19 bases between them. Germline V CDR1 and CDR2: DFQATT, SNEGSKA (reference sequence).

The CDR3 region is CASSPQLAGGPRETQYF. The CDR3 DNA reads TGTGCCAGCAGTCCCCAACTAGCGGGGGGGCCCCGTGAGACCCAGTACTTC. The V call is TRBV12-3 or TRBV12-4, the J call TRBJ2-5; 13 positions agree with TRBD2. The CDR3 totals 17 residues. The V gene end was trimmed by 5 bases and the J gene end by 5 bases; junction bases not matched to a gene: 11.

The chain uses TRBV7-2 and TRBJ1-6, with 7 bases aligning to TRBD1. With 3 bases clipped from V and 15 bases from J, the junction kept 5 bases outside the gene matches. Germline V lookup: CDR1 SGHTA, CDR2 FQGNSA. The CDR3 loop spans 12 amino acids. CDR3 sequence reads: CASSFPGQILHF. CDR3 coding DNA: TGTGCCAGCAGCTTCCCGGGACAGATCCTCCACTTT.

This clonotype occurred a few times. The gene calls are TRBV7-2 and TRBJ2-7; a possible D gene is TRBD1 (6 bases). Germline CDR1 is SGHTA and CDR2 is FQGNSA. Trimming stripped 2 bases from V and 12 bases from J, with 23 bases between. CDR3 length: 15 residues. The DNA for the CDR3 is TGTGCCAGCAGCTTAACAACCGGGGACACCCTGCGGCGGTACTTC. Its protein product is CASSLTTGDTLRRYF.

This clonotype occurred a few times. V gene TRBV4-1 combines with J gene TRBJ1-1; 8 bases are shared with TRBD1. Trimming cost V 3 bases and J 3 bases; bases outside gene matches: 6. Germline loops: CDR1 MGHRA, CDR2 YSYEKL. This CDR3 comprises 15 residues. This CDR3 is CASSQADRDYTEAFF. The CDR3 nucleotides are TGCGCCAGCAGCCAGGCGGACAGGGACTACACTGAAGCTTTCTTT.

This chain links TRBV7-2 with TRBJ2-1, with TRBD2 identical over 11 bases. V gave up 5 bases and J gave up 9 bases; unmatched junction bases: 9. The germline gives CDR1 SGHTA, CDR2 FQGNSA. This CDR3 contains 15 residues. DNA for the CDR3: TGTGCCAGCAGCCCTCCCGGGACTAGCGGCCTTGAGCAGTTCTTC. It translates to CASSPPGTSGLEQFF.

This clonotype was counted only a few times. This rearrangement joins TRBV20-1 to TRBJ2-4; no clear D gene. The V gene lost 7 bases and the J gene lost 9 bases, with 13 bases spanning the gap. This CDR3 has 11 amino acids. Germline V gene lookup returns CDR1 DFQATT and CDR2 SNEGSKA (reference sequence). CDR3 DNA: TGCAGTGTTGAATGGGGTGGCATTCAGTACTTC. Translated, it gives CSVEWGGIQYF.

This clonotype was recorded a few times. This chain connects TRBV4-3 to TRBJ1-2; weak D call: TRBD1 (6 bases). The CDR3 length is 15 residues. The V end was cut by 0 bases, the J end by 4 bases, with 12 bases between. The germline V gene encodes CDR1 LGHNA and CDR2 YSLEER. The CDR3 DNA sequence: TGCGCCAGCAGCCAAGAGGGGGGCGACCTCTATGGCTACACCTTC. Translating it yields CASSQEGGDLYGYTF.

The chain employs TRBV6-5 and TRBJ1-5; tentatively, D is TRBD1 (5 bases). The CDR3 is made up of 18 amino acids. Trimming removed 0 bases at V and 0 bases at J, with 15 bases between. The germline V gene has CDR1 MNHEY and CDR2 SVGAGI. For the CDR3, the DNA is TGTGCCAGCAGTTACTCGAATTGGGGCACTCGTAGCAATCAGCCCCAGCATTTT. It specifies CASSYSNWGTRSNQPQHF.

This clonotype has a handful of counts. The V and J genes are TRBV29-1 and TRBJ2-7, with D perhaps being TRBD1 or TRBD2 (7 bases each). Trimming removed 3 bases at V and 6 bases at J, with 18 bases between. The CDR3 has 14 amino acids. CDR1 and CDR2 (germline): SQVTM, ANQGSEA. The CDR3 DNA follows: TGCAGCGTTGAGAGCACAGGGGAGGGCATCGAGCAGTACTTC. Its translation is CSVESTGEGIEQYF.

The CDR3 here is CASSSDEQFF. The CDR3 region has the DNA TGTGCCAGCAGCTCCGATGAGCAGTTCTTC. V gene TRBV12-3 or TRBV12-4 combines with J gene TRBJ2-1; D uncertain. V shed 6 bases and J shed 8 bases, with 5 bases lying between them. The CDR3 length is 10 residues.